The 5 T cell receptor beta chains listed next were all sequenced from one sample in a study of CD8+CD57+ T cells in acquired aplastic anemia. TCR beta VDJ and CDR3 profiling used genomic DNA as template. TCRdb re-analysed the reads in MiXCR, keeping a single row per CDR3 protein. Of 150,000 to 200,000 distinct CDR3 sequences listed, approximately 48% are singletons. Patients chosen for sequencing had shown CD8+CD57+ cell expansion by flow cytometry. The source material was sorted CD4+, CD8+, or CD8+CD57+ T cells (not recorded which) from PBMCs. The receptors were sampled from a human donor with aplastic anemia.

The CDR3 region has the DNA TGCGCCAGCAGCTTGGTGGCGGGAGGTGGGGAGACCCAGTACTTC. Protein sequence: CASSLVAGGGETQYF. The chain combines TRBV5-1 with TRBJ2-5; 8 nucleotides align to TRBD2. V was pared by 0 bases and J by 5 bases, with 6 bases of the junction left unmatched. The germline V gene has CDR1 SGHRS and CDR2 YFSETQ. The length of the CDR3 is 15 residues.

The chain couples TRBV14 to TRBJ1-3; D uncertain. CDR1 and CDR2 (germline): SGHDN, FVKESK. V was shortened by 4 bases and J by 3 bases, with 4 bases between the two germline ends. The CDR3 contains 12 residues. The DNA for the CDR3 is TGTGCCAGCAGCCTACGTGGAAACACCATATATTTT. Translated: CASSLRGNTIYF.

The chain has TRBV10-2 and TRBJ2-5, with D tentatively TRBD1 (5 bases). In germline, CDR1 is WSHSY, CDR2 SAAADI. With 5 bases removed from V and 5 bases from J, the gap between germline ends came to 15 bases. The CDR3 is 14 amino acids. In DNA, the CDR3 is TGCGCCAGCAGTCGTAGGGGCGAGGATGAGACCCAGTACTTC. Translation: CASSRRGEDETQYF.

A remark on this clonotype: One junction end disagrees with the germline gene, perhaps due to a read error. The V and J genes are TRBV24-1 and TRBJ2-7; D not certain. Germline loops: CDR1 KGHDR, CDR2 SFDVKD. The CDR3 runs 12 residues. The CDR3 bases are TGTGCCACTAGTGAGTCCGAGCACGAGCAGTACTTC. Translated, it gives CATSESEHEQYF.

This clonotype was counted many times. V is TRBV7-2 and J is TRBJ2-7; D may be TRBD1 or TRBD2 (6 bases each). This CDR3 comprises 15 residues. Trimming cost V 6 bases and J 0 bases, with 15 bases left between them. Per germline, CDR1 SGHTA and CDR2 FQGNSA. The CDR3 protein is CASSPVGGGSYEQYF. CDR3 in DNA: TGTGCCAGCAGTCCTGTCGGAGGGGGCTCCTACGAGCAGTACTTC.